These 4 T cell receptor beta chains were all obtained from the same sample, sequenced in a study of identifying expanded T cells in peripheral blood. Method: immunoSEQ multiplex PCR; TCRdb's copy keeps in-frame clones and lacks some. The data show 80,000 or so clones, almost 85% seen once. Sequenced material: blood. The receptor set was obtained from a person aged 18-70 years in good health.

The rearrangement links TRBV5-5 to TRBJ1-5; no firm D call. The CDR3 covers 13 residues. The V end was cut by 4 bases, the J end by 1 base, with 6 bases between. From germline, CDR1 is SGHKS and CDR2 YYEKEE (reference sequence). The CDR3 reads CASSLGSNQPQHF. The CDR3 coding sequence is TGTGCCAGCAGCCTCGGGAGCAATCAGCCCCAGCATTTT.

V and J are TRBV7-2 and TRBJ2-2; D gene uncertain. This CDR3 contains 13 residues. Germline-derived CDR1 and CDR2 are SGHTA and FQGNSA. V shed 7 bases and J shed 6 bases, with 12 bases lying between them. The DNA for the CDR3 is TGTGCCAGCAAGTTAGGGTCTTCCGGGGAGCTGTTTTTT. It yields the protein CASKLGSSGELFF.

The chain joins TRBV7-8 to TRBJ2-7; perhaps TRBD2 as D (6 bases). V lost 5 bases, J lost 7 bases, and 15 bases lay in between. The CDR3 totals 13 residues. Per the germline V gene, CDR1 is SGHVS and CDR2 is FQNEAQ. The chain's CDR3 is CASSIGRSGEQYF. The CDR3 nucleotides are TGTGCCAGCAGCATCGGGAGATCAGGGGAGCAGTACTTC.

This clone is medium-sized by share. Other DNA sequences within the sample encode an identical CDR3. V gene TRBV4-3 combines with J gene TRBJ1-5; 10 nucleotides agree with TRBD1. CDR1 LGHNA and CDR2 YSLEER come from the germline V gene. The CDR3 contains 15 residues. Unmatched junction bases numbered 0, after V lost 3 bases and J lost 1 base. The CDR3 DNA is TGCGCCAGCAGCCAGGACAGGGGGAGCAATCAGCCCCAGCATTTT. Translation gives CASSQDRGSNQPQHF.